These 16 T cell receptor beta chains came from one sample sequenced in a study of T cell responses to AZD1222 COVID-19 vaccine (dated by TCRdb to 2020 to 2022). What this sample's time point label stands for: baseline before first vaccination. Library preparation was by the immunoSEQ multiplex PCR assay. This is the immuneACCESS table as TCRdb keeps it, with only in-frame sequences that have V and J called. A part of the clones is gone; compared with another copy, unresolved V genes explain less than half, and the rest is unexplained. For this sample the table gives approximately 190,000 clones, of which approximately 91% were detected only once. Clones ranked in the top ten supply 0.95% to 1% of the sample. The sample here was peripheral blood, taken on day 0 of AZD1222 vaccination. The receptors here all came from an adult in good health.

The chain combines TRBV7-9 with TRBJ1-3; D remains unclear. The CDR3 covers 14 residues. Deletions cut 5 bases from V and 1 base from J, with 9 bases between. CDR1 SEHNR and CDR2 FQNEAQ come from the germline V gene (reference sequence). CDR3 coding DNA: TGTGCCAGCAGCATCAGAGGGTCTGGAAACACCATATATTTT. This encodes CASSIRGSGNTIYF.

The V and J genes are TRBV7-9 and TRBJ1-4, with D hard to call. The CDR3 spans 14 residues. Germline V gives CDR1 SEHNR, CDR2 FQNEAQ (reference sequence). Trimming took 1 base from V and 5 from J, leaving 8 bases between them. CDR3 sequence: CASSLEVQNEKLFF. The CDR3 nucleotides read TGTGCCAGCAGCTTAGAGGTGCAGAATGAAAAACTGTTTTTT.

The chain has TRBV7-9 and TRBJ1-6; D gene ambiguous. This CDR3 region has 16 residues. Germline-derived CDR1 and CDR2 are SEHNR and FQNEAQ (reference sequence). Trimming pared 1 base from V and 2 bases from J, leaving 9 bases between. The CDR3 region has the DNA TGTGCCAGCAGCTTAGAGGGTATGGCCTATAATTCACCCCTCCACTTT. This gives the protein CASSLEGMAYNSPLHF.

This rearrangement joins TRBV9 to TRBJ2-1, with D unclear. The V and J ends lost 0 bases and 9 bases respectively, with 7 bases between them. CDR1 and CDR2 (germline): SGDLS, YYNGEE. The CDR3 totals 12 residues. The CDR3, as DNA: TGTGCCAGCAGCGTAGAGAGTGGTGAGCAGTTCTTC. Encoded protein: CASSVESGEQFF.

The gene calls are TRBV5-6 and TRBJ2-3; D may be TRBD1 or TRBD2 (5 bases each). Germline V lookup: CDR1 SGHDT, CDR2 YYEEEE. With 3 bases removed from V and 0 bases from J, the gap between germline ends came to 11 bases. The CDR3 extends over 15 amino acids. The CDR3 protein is CASSSYGGSTDTQYF. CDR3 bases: TGTGCCAGCAGCTCCTATGGGGGTAGCACAGATACGCAGTATTTT. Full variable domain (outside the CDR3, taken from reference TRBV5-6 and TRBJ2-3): DAGVTQSPTHLIKTRGQQVTLRCSPKSGHDTVSWYQQALGQGPQFIFQYYEEEERQRGNFPDRFSGHQFPNYSSELNVNALLLGDSALYLCASSSYGGSTDTQYFGPGTRLTVL.

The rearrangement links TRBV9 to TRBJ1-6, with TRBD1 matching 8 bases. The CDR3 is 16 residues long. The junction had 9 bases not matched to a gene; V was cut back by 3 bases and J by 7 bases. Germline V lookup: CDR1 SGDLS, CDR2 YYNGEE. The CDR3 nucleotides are TGTGCCAGCAGCGCCTTAGGACAGGGATTAAATTCACCCCTCCACTTT. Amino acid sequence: CASSALGQGLNSPLHF.

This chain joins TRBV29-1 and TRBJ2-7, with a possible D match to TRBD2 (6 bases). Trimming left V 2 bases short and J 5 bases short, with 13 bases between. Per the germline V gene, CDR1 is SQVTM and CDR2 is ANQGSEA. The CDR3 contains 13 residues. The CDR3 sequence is CSVEFGGFDEQYF. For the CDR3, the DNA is TGCAGCGTTGAATTTGGGGGGTTTGACGAGCAGTACTTC.

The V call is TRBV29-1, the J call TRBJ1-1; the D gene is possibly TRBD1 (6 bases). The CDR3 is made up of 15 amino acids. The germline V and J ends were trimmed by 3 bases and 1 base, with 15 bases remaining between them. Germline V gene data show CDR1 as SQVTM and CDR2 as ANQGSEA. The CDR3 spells CSVETMAGANTEAFF. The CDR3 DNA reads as TGCAGCGTTGAGACCATGGCGGGGGCGAACACTGAAGCTTTCTTT.

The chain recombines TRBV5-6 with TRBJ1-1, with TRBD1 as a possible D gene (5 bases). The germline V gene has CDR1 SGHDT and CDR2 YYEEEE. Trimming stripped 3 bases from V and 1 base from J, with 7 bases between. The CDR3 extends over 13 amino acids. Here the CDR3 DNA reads TGTGCCAGCAGCTGGCAGGGGAACACTGAAGCTTTCTTT. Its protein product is CASSWQGNTEAFF.

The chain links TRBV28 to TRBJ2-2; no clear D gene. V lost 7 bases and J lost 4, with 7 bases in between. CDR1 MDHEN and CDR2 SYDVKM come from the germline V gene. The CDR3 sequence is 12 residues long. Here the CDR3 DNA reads TGTGCCAGCACCGGATTCACCGGGGAGCTGTTTTTT. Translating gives CASTGFTGELFF. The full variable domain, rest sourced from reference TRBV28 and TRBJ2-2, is DVKVTQSSRYLVKRTGEKVFLECVQDMDHENMFWYRQDPGLGLRLIYFSYDVKMKEKGDIPEGYSVSREKKERFSLILESASTNQTSMYLCASTGFTGELFFGEGSRLTVL.

CDR3 loop: CASSETYNEQFF. The CDR3 DNA follows: TGTGCCAGCAGCGAGACTTACAATGAGCAGTTCTTC. The V call is TRBV9, the J call TRBJ2-1; the D is unclear. In germline, CDR1 is SGDLS, CDR2 YYNGEE. V lost 3 bases and J 4 bases, leaving 5 bases between the germline ends. The CDR3 totals 12 residues.

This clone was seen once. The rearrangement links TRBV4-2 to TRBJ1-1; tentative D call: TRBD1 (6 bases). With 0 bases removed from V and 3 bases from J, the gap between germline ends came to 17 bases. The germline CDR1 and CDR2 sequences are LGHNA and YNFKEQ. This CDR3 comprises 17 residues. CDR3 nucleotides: TGTGCCAGCAGCCAAGATCCCTTAGGCAGGGGCCACACTGAAGCTTTCTTT. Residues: CASSQDPLGRGHTEAFF.

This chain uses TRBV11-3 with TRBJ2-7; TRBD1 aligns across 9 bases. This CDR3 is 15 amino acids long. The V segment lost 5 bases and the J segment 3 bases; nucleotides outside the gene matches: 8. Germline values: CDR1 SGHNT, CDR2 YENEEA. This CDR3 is CASSPGTGTYYEQYF. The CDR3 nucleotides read TGTGCCAGCAGCCCCGGGACAGGGACCTACTACGAGCAGTACTTC.

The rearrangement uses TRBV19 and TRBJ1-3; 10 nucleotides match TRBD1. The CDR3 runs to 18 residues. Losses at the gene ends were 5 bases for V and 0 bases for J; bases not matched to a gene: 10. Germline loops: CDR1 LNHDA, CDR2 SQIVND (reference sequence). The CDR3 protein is CASSPYPGTGASGNTIYF. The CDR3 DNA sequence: TGTGCCAGTAGTCCCTACCCCGGGACAGGGGCCTCTGGAAACACCATATATTTT.

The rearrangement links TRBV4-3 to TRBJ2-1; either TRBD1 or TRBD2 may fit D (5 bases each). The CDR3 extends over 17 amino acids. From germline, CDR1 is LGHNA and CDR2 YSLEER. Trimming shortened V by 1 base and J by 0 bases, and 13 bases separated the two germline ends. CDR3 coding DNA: TGCGCCAGCAGCCAAGCCGTGGCAGGGAGCTCCTACAATGAGCAGTTCTTC. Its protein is CASSQAVAGSSYNEQFF.

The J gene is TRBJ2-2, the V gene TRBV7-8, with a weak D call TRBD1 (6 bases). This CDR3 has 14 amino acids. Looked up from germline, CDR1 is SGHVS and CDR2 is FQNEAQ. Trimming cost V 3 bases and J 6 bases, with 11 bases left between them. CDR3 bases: TGTGCCAGCAGCTTTTGGGGGCTTGCCGGGGAGCTGTTTTTT. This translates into CASSFWGLAGELFF.